This T cell receptor (beta chain) came from a study of CD8 T cells in ankylosing spondylitis. General study points: There was a TCR beta motif, made of several highly homologous variants, that appeared characteristic of ankylosing spondylitis blood. Clones linked to the disease showed a CD8+ phenotype. They occurred at relatively low frequencies in peripheral blood. Clones tied to disease were said to be significantly enriched in matched ankylosing spondylitis synovial fluid.

V lost 7 bases to trimming and J lost 5 bases; unmatched junction nucleotides: 15. The CDR3 totals 16 residues. Germline values: CDR1 SNHLY, CDR2 FYNNEI. 5'-RACE, quantitative and with molecular barcodes, yielded the TCR beta libraries. TCRdb used MiXCR to reprocess the 5' RACE reads, holding one entry per CDR3 protein. The sample yields a few hundred thousand distinct CDR3 sequences, about 18% seen once. As regards this clonotype: Its antigen remains unidentified.

The receptor comes from a male donor with ankylosing spondylitis or in good health (not recorded which). The V and J genes are TRBV2 and TRBJ2-3; TRBD2 matches at 7 bases. The specimen sequenced was blood, either unsorted or a sorted T cell fraction (not recorded which). For the CDR3, the DNA is TGTGCCAGCACCCTGGTGGCTAGCGGCGAGATAGATACGCAGTATTTT. This gives the protein CASTLVASGEIDTQYF. Full variable domain (missing parts from reference TRBV2 and TRBJ2-3): EPEVTQTPSHQVTQMGQEVILRCVPISNHLYFYWYRQILGQKVEFLVSFYNNEISEKSEIFDDQFSVERPDGSNFTLKIRSTKLEDSAMYFCASTLVASGEIDTQYFGPGTRLTVL.